Sequencing of this TCR beta chain was carried out in a study of shared clonotypes between healthy human individuals. V dropped 0 bases and J dropped 3; count of bases not matched to a gene: 6. CDR3 length equals 16 residues. The germline gives CDR1 KGHSH, CDR2 LQKENI. Genomic DNA of every subset was divided equally among multiple immunoSEQ plates. Profiled with immunoSEQ multiplex PCR; TCRdb holds only in-frame clones, not every one. The sample includes roughly 1,800,000 clones, approximately 94% seen only once; the top ten take under 1.5%. Naive CD8 populations comprised CD45RO-negative cells positively selected for CCR7, excluding terminally differentiated effector memory CD45RA+ cells.

The receptor's source is a man aged 18 to 29 in good health. Sequencing was done on a sample of naive CD8+ T cells sorted from blood. The chain has TRBV18 and TRBJ1-2; TRBD1 aligns across 8 bases. This CDR3 is CASSPPISDRDYGYTF. The CDR3 DNA reads TGTGCCAGCTCACCACCGATTTCGGACAGGGACTATGGCTACACCTTC.